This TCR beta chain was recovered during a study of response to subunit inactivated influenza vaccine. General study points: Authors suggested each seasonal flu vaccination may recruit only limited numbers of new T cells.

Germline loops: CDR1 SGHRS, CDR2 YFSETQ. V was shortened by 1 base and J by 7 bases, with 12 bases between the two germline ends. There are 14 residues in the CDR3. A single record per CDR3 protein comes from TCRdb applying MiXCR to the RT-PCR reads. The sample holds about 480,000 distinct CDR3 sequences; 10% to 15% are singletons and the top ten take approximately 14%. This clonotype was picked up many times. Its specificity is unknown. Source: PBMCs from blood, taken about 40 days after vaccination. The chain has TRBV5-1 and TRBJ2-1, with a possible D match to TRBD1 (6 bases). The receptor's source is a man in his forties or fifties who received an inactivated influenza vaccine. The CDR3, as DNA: TGCGCCAGCAGCTTGTCAGGGCAGGGGAATGAGCAGTTCTTC. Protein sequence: CASSLSGQGNEQFF.